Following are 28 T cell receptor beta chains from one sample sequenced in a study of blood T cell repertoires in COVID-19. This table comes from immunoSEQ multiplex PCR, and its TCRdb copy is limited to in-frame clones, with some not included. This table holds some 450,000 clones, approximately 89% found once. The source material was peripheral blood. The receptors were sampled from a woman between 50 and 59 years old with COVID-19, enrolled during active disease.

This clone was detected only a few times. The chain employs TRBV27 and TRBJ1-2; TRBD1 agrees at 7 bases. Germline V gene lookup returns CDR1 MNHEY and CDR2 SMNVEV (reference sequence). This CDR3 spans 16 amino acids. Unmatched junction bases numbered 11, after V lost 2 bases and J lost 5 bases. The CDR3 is CASSLSLWDSLYGYTF. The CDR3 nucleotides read TGTGCCAGCAGTTTAAGTCTGTGGGACAGCTTATATGGCTACACCTTC.

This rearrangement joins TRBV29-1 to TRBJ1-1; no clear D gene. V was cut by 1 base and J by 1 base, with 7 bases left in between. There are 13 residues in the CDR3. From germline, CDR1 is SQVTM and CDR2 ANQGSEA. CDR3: CSVEVGRNTEAFF. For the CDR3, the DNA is TGCAGCGTTGAAGTTGGCAGGAACACTGAAGCTTTCTTT.

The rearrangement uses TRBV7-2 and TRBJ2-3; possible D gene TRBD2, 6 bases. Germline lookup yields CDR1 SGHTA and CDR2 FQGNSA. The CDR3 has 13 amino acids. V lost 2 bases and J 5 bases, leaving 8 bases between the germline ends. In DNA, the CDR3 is TGTGCCAGCAGCTTATTTAGCGGAGATACGCAGTATTTT. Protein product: CASSLFSGDTQYF.

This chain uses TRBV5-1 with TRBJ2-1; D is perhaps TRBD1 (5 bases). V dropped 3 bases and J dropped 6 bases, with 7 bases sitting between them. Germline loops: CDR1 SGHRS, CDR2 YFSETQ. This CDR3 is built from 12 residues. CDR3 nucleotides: TGCGCCAGCAGCTATGACAGCAATGAGCAGTTCTTC. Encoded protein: CASSYDSNEQFF.

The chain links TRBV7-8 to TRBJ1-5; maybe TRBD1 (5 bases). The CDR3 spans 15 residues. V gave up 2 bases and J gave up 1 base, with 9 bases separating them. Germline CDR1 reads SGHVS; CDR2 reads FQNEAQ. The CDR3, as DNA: TGTGCCAGCAGCTTACAGGGAATAAGCAATCAGCCCCAGCATTTT. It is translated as CASSLQGISNQPQHF.

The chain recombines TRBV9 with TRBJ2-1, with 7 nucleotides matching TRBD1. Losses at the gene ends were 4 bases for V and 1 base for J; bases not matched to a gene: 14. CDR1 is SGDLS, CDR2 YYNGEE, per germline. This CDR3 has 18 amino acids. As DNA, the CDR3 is TGTGCCAGCAGCCCGAGAGGGACAGCTTCTAGTTCCTACAATGAGCAGTTCTTC. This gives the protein CASSPRGTASSSYNEQFF.

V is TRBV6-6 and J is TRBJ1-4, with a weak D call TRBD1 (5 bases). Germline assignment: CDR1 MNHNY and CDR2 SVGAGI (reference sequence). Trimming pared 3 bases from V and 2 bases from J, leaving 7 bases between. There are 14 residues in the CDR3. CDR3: CASSYGATNEKLFF. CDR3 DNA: TGTGCCAGCAGTTATGGGGCGACTAATGAAAAACTGTTTTTT.

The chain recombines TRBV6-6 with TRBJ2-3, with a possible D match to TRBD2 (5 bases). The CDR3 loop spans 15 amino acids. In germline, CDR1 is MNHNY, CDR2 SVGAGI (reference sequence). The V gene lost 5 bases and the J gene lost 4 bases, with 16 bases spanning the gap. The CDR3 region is CASSPAGGGADTQYF. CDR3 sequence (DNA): TGTGCCAGCAGTCCCGCGGGTGGTGGTGCAGATACGCAGTATTTT.

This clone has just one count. The CDR3 nucleotides are TGTGCCAGCAGCCGGGGGACTACCTCCGGTCGCAATGAGCAGTTCTTC. Protein sequence: CASSRGTTSGRNEQFF. The genes are TRBV5-6 and TRBJ2-1; the match to TRBD2 covers 7 bases. Germline V gene sequence: CDR1 SGHDT, CDR2 YYEEEE. This CDR3 has 16 amino acids. Trimming at V came to 4 bases and at J to 6 bases, leaving 13 bases not matched to a gene.

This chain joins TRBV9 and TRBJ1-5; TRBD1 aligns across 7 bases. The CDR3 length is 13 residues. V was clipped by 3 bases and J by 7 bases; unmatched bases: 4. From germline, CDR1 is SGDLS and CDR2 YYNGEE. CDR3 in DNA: TGTGCCAGCAGCGCGTCAGGGGGGCAGCCCCAGCATTTT. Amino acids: CASSASGGQPQHF.

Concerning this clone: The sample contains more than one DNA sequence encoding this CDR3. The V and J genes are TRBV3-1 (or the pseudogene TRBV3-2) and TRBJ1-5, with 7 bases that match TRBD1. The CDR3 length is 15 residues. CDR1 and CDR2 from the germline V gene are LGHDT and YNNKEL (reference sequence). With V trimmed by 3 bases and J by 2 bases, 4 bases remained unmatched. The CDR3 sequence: CASSHSTGGNQPQHF. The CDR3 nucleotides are TGTGCCAGCAGCCATTCCACAGGGGGCAATCAGCCCCAGCATTTT.

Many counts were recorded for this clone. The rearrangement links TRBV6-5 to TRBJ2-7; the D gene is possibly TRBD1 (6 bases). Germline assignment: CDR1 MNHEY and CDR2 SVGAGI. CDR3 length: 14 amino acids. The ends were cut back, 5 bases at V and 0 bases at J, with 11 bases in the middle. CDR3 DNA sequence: TGTGCCAGCAGTCTAGGACAGCACTCCTACGAGCAGTACTTC. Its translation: CASSLGQHSYEQYF.

CDR3 loop: CASSVSGGAGTDTQYF. Here the CDR3 DNA reads TGTGCCAGCAGTGTGAGCGGGGGGGCCGGCACAGATACGCAGTATTTT. The V and J genes are TRBV6-1 and TRBJ2-3; TRBD2 matches 10 bases. J gave up 1 base and V 4 bases, and 5 bases lay outside the gene matches. The CDR3 is 16 residues long. Per germline, CDR1 MNHNS and CDR2 SASEGT.

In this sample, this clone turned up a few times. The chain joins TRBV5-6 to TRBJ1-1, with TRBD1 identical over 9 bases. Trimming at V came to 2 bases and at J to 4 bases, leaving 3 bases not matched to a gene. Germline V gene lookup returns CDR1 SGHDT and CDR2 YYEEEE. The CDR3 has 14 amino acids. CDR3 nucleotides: TGTGCCAGCAGCTTCGGGACAGGGAGCACTGAAGCTTTCTTT. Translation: CASSFGTGSTEAFF. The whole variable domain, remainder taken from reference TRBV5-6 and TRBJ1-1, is DAGVTQSPTHLIKTRGQQVTLRCSPKSGHDTVSWYQQALGQGPQFIFQYYEEEERQRGNFPDRFSGHQFPNYSSELNVNALLLGDSALYLCASSFGTGSTEAFFGQGTRLTVV.

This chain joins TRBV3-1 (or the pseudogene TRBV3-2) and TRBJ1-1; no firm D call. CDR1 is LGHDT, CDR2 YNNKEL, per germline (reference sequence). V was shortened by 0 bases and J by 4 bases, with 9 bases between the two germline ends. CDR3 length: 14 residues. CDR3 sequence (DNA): TGTGCCAGCAGCCAAGAATATCCGGGCACTGAAGCTTTCTTT. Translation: CASSQEYPGTEAFF.

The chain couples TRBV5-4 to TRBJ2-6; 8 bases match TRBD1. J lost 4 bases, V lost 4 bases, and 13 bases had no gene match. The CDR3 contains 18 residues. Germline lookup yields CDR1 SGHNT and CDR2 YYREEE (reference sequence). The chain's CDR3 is CASSRRDTGGGGANVLTF. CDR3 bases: TGTGCCAGCAGCCGCCGGGACACAGGGGGTGGAGGGGCCAACGTCCTGACTTTC.

The CDR3 loop is CASSLPGDEQYF. Here the CDR3 DNA reads TGTGCCAGTAGCCTACCAGGGGACGAGCAGTACTTC. The J gene is TRBJ2-7, the V gene TRBV19, with D perhaps TRBD1 (6 bases). This CDR3 has 12 amino acids. Per germline, CDR1 LNHDA and CDR2 SQIVND (reference sequence). V lost 6 bases and J 5 bases, leaving 11 bases between the germline ends.

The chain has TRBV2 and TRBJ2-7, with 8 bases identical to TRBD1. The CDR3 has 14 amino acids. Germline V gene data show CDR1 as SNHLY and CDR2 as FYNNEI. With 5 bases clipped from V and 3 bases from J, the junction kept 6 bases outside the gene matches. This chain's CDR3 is CASSSGQGFYEQYF. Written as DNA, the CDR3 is TGTGCCAGCAGTTCCGGACAGGGTTTCTACGAGCAGTACTTC.

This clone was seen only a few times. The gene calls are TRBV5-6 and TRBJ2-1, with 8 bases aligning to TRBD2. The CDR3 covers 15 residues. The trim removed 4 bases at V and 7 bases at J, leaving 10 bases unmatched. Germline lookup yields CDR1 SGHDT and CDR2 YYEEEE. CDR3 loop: CASSRSGGGTNEQFF. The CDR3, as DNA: TGTGCCAGCAGCCGGAGCGGGGGAGGTACTAATGAGCAGTTCTTC.

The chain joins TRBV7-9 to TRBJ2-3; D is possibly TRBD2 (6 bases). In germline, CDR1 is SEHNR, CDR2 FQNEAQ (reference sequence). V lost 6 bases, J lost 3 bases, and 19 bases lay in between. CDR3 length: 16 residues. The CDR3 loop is CASSYQYLGTTDTQYF. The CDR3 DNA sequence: TGTGCCAGCAGTTATCAATATCTGGGGACTACAGATACGCAGTATTTT.

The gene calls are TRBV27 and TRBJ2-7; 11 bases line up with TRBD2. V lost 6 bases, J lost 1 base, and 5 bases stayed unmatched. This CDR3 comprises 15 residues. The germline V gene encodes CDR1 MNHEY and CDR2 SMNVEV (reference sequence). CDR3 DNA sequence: TGTGCCAGCAGAATAATAGCGGGGGGGTCCTACGAGCAGTACTTC. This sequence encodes CASRIIAGGSYEQYF.

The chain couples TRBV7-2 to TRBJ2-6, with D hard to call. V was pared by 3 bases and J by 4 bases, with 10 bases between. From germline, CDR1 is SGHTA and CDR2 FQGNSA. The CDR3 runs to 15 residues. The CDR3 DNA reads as TGTGCCAGCAGCTTGTTCGGTATCGGGGCCAACGTCCTGACTTTC. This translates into CASSLFGIGANVLTF. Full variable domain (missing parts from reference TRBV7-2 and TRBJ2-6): GAGVSQSPSNKVTEKGKDVELRCDPISGHTALYWYRQSLGQGLEFLIYFQGNSAPDKSGLPSDRFSAERTGGSVSTLTIQRTQQEDSAVYLCASSLFGIGANVLTFGAGSRLTVL.

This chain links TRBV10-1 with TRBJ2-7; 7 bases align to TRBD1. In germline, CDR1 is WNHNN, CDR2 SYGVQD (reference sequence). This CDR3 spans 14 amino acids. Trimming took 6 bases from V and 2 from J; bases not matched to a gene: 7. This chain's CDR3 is CASSETGDPYEQYF. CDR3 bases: TGCGCCAGCAGCGAAACAGGGGACCCCTACGAGCAGTACTTC.

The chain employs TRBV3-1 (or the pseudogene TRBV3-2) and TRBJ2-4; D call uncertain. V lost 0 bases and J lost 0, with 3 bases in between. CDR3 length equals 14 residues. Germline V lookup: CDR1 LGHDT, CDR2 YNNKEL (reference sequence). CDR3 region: CASSQELAKNIQYF. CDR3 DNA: TGTGCCAGCAGCCAAGAACTAGCCAAAAACATTCAGTACTTC.

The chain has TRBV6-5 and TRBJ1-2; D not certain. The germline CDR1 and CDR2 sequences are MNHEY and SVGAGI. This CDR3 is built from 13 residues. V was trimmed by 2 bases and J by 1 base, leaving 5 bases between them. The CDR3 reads CASSYHGNYGYTF. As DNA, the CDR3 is TGTGCCAGCAGTTACCACGGTAACTATGGCTACACCTTC.

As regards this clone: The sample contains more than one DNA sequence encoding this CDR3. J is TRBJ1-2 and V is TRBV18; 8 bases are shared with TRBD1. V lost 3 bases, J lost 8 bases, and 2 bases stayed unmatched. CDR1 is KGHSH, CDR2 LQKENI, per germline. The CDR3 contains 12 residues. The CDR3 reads CASSPTGDGYTF. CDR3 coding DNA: TGTGCCAGCTCACCGACAGGGGACGGCTACACCTTC.

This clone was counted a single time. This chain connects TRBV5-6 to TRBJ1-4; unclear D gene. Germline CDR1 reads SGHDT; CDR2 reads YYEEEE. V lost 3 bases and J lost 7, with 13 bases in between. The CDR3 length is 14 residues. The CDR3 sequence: CASSSHGEGEKLFF. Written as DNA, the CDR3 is TGTGCCAGCAGCTCCCACGGTGAGGGTGAAAAACTGTTTTTT.

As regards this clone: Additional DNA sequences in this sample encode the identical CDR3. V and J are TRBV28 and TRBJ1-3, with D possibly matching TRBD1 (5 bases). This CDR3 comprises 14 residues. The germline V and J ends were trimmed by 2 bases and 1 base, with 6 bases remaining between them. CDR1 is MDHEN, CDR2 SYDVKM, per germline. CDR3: CASSLPGSGNTIYF. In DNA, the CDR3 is TGTGCCAGCAGTTTACCAGGGTCTGGAAACACCATATATTTT.